This T cell receptor beta chain was sequenced during a study of blood T cell repertoires in COVID-19. The overall study: Sources were T cells, B-cell-depleted T cells, or PBMCs; the material itself was cDNA or gDNA.

The trim removed 10 bases at V and 2 bases at J, leaving 7 bases unmatched. The CDR3 consists of 14 residues. Germline V gives CDR1 ENHRY, CDR2 SYGVKD. Enrolled during active infection, Seattle patients were then followed longitudinally. The repertoire was sequenced with immunoSEQ multiplex PCR; TCRdb's copy has only in-frame clones and lacks some. The table lists some 290,000 clones, about nine tenths of them singletons. Sequenced material: peripheral blood. The rearrangement joins TRBV10-3 to TRBJ2-1, with 8 positions matching TRBD2. The TCR sequence derives from a young woman with COVID-19, enrolled during active disease. CDR3 in DNA: TGTGCCAACAAAACTAGCGGTCCCTACAATGAGCAGTTCTTC. It codes for CANKTSGPYNEQFF.